The 27 T cell receptor beta chains given below trace back to one sample, sequenced in a study of CD8 T cells in ankylosing spondylitis. TCRdb redid the calling of the 5' RACE reads with MiXCR, one entry per CDR3 protein. The sample carries about 170,000 distinct CDR3 sequences, about a sixth recorded once. The sequencing sample was made of blood, either unsorted or a sorted T cell fraction (not recorded which). The receptors were sampled from a male donor with ankylosing spondylitis or in good health (not recorded which).

The gene calls are TRBV5-1 and TRBJ1-2; D unclear. Trimming removed 0 bases from V and 6 bases from J, with 9 bases in between. The CDR3 runs to 13 residues. The V gene's germline CDR1 is SGHRS and CDR2 YFSETQ. The CDR3 DNA sequence: TGCGCCAGCAGCTTGGGGACGGTTAATGGCTACACCTTC. Its protein is CASSLGTVNGYTF. Based on the CDR3 plus reference TRBV5-1 and TRBJ1-2, the full variable domain is KAGVTQTPRYLIKTRGQQVTLSCSPISGHRSVSWYQQTPGQGLQFLFEYFSETQRNKGNFPGRFSGRQFSNSRSEMNVSTLELGDSALYLCASSLGTVNGYTFGSGTRLTVV.

Regarding this clonotype: Possible read error: a much larger clone is one base away. The chain joins TRBV6-2 or TRBV6-3 to TRBJ1-5, with a weak D call TRBD1 (5 bases). V was shortened by 6 bases and J by 4 bases, with 16 bases between the two germline ends. The germline V gene has CDR1 MNHEY and CDR2 SVGEGT. This CDR3 region has 15 residues. CDR3 sequence reads: CASRATRGENQPQHF. For the CDR3, the DNA is TGTGCCAGCAGAGCGACAAGGGGCGAAAATCAGCCCCAGCATTTT.

The chain carries TRBV5-1 and TRBJ2-2; 7 bases are a match to TRBD2. The CDR3 contains 15 residues. V shed 4 bases, J shed 0 bases, and the junction held 3 bases outside the gene matches. Germline CDR1 is SGHRS and CDR2 is YFSETQ. CDR3 coding DNA: TGCGCCAGCAGCGGCGGGACTACGAACACCGGGGAGCTGTTTTTT. Protein product: CASSGGTTNTGELFF.

This clonotype was picked up a small number of times. This chain uses TRBV2 with TRBJ2-7; maybe TRBD2 (5 bases). CDR3 length: 15 amino acids. Germline loops: CDR1 SNHLY, CDR2 FYNNEI. Trimming pared 5 bases from V and 0 bases from J, leaving 14 bases between. In DNA, the CDR3 is TGTGCCAGCAGTCAGGAGGCGCTGGCCTCCTACGAGCAGTACTTC. Its translation is CASSQEALASYEQYF.

Points on this clonotype: A read error may explain this, as a much larger clone is one base away. This sequence joins TRBV3-1 and TRBJ1-3; no definite D call. The germline V gene encodes CDR1 LGHDT and CDR2 YNNKEL (reference sequence). The CDR3 contains 14 residues. The CDR3 sequence is CASSHKGRGTTIYF. DNA of the CDR3: TGTGCCAGCAGCCACAAAGGGAGAGGAACCACCATATATTTT.

This clonotype came up many times. The chain is built from TRBV24-1 and TRBJ1-4, with 9 positions matching TRBD1. Losses at the gene ends were 3 bases for V and 5 bases for J; bases not matched to a gene: 6. The CDR3 runs to 16 residues. Germline CDR1 reads KGHDR; CDR2 reads SFDVKD. CDR3 DNA sequence: TGTGCCACCAGTGATCCGTCCGGGACAGGGAATGAAAAACTGTTTTTT. Amino acids: CATSDPSGTGNEKLFF.

V usage is TRBV28 and J usage is TRBJ1-5; D gene unclear. Germline CDR1 MDHEN, CDR2 SYDVKM. V shed 6 bases and J shed 1 base, with 13 bases lying between them. The CDR3 covers 15 residues. Here the CDR3 reads CASSLPTGSNQPQHF. CDR3 nucleotides: TGTGCCAGCAGCCTACCCACGGGGAGCAATCAGCCCCAGCATTTT.

This clonotype was found a few times. This chain joins TRBV10-3 and TRBJ1-5, with D tentatively TRBD1 (5 bases). Germline loops: CDR1 ENHRY, CDR2 SYGVKD. V was pared by 5 bases and J by 0 bases, with 14 bases between. The CDR3 length is 16 residues. The CDR3 protein is CAISMGLFDSNQPQHF. The CDR3 nucleotides read TGTGCCATCAGTATGGGACTTTTTGATAGCAATCAGCCCCAGCATTTT.

The rearrangement joins TRBV29-1 to TRBJ1-1; 7 bases are shared with TRBD1. After removal of 3 bases from V and 4 bases from J, the junction contained 5 bases not matched to a gene. Germline V gene sequence: CDR1 SQVTM, CDR2 ANQGSEA. The CDR3 consists of 13 residues. The CDR3 here is CSVDRGYGTEAFF. DNA of the CDR3: TGCAGCGTTGACAGGGGGTACGGCACTGAAGCTTTCTTT.

In this sample, this clonotype turned up many times. The genes are TRBV20-1 and TRBJ2-7, with D possibly TRBD2 on 6 matching bases. V dropped 6 bases and J dropped 0 bases, with 15 bases sitting between them. There are 14 residues in the CDR3. Per germline, CDR1 DFQATT and CDR2 SNEGSKA (reference sequence). The CDR3 loop is CSAPGLAISYEQYF. The CDR3, as DNA: TGCAGTGCCCCGGGCCTAGCGATCTCCTACGAGCAGTACTTC.

The chain employs TRBV5-1 and TRBJ2-3; D is perhaps TRBD1 (6 bases). The V gene lost 2 bases and the J gene lost 2 bases, with 12 bases spanning the gap. CDR1 is SGHRS, CDR2 YFSETQ, per germline. The CDR3 contains 15 residues. The CDR3 sequence: CASSLTGSNTDTQYF. CDR3 in DNA: TGCGCCAGCAGCTTAACAGGGTCGAACACAGATACGCAGTATTTT.

In this sample, this clonotype turned up many times. The chain's CDR3 is CASSSLGLAVYEQYF. The CDR3 DNA is TGTGCCAGCAGTTCCTTGGGACTAGCGGTCTACGAGCAGTACTTC. V and J are TRBV27 and TRBJ2-7; 11 bases line up with TRBD2. Germline CDR1 MNHEY, CDR2 SMNVEV (reference sequence). This CDR3 has 15 residues. Germline trimming cut 4 bases from V and 3 bases from J; bases unmatched to any gene: 5.

The chain joins TRBV12-3 or TRBV12-4 to TRBJ1-4; D is possibly TRBD1 (6 bases). There are 14 residues in the CDR3. V was pared by 8 bases and J by 5 bases, with 15 bases between. CDR3 sequence (DNA): TGTGCCAGCGGACCTACAGGGCGCAATGAAAAACTGTTTTTT. Translation: CASGPTGRNEKLFF.

V is TRBV29-1 and J is TRBJ1-5, with D uncertain. CDR1 SQVTM and CDR2 ANQGSEA come from the germline V gene. This CDR3 spans 13 amino acids. V shed 2 bases and J shed 6 bases, with 11 bases lying between them. The CDR3 sequence is CSVEMSHGQPQHF. The DNA of the CDR3 is TGCAGCGTTGAAATGTCCCATGGTCAGCCCCAGCATTTT. The full variable domain, rest sourced from reference TRBV29-1 and TRBJ1-5, is SAVISQKPSRDICQRGTSLTIQCQVDSQVTMMFWYRQQPGQSLTLIATANQGSEATYESGFVIDKFPISRPNLTFSTLTVSNMSPEDSSIYLCSVEMSHGQPQHFGDGTRLSIL.

This clonotype was seen ten or more times. The J gene is TRBJ2-2, the V gene TRBV24-1; TRBD2 aligns across 10 bases. This CDR3 has 16 residues. Germline V lookup: CDR1 KGHDR, CDR2 SFDVKD. J lost 5 bases, V lost 4 bases, and 6 bases had no gene match. The DNA for the CDR3 is TGTGCCACCAGTGAACGACTAGCGGGTGGGACCGGGGAGCTGTTTTTT. Its protein product is CATSERLAGGTGELFF.

The J gene is TRBJ2-7, the V gene TRBV7-2; D remains unclear. This CDR3 region has 16 residues. CDR1 is SGHTA, CDR2 FQGNSA, per germline. Trimming shortened V by 0 bases and J by 2 bases, and 14 bases separated the two germline ends. CDR3 coding DNA: TGTGCCAGCAGCTTAGCCTTCACGCACGGAGCCTACGAGCAGTACTTC. It yields the protein CASSLAFTHGAYEQYF.

This clonotype occurred many times. The gene calls are TRBV27 and TRBJ2-2; possibly TRBD1 for D (6 bases). The V gene lost 5 bases and the J gene lost 0 bases, with 10 bases spanning the gap. Looked up from germline, CDR1 is MNHEY and CDR2 is SMNVEV (reference sequence). CDR3 length equals 15 residues. For the CDR3, the DNA is TGTGCCAGCAGTCCCGGGACAACGAACACCGGGGAGCTGTTTTTT. Encoded protein: CASSPGTTNTGELFF.

This clonotype was recorded at least ten times. In DNA form, the CDR3 reads TGTGCCAGCAGTGCCCGGGACAGGGGTGCTTCACCCCTCCACTTT. This encodes CASSARDRGASPLHF. This chain links TRBV27 with TRBJ1-6; 10 positions agree with TRBD1. The ends lost 5 bases at V and 9 bases at J; junction bases unmatched: 7. The CDR3 has 15 amino acids. Germline CDR1 reads MNHEY; CDR2 reads SMNVEV (reference sequence).

This clonotype has at least ten counts. This rearrangement joins TRBV10-3 to TRBJ2-5, with D unresolved. Germline-derived CDR1 and CDR2 are ENHRY and SYGVKD. With 4 bases removed from V and 3 bases from J, the gap between germline ends came to 3 bases. This CDR3 contains 11 residues. DNA of the CDR3: TGTGCCATCAGTGCGGAAGAGACCCAGTACTTC. The encoded protein is CAISAEETQYF.

This clonotype has more than one count but fewer than ten. J is TRBJ2-7 and V is TRBV2; no firm D call. Trimming removed 4 bases at V and 0 bases at J, with 10 bases between. The germline V gene has CDR1 SNHLY and CDR2 FYNNEI. CDR3 size: 14 residues. CDR3 nucleotide sequence: TGTGCCAGCAGTGTAGAACAGCTCTCCTACGAGCAGTACTTC. Amino acid sequence: CASSVEQLSYEQYF.

The sample holds many counts of this clonotype. The chain uses TRBV3-1 and TRBJ2-2, with TRBD1 matching over 11 bases. CDR3 length equals 17 residues. Trimming removed 4 bases from V and 7 bases from J; junction bases left unmatched: 11. Germline CDR1 is LGHDT and CDR2 is YNNKEL (reference sequence). The DNA for the CDR3 is TGTGCCAGCAGCCTTTGGTCCGGGACAGGGGGTATCGGGGAGCTGTTTTTT. Translating gives CASSLWSGTGGIGELFF.

This clonotype was observed at least ten times. The rearrangement joins TRBV29-1 to TRBJ2-7, with 8 bases identical to TRBD1. V dropped 1 base and J dropped 3; count of bases not matched to a gene: 5. The germline V gene has CDR1 SQVTM and CDR2 ANQGSEA. This CDR3 is 14 amino acids long. The CDR3 sequence: CSVEVQGANYEQYF. The DNA of the CDR3 is TGCAGCGTTGAAGTCCAGGGGGCCAACTACGAGCAGTACTTC.

This chain connects TRBV18 to TRBJ1-3, with D possibly matching TRBD1 (6 bases). The CDR3 has 13 residues. V was clipped by 3 bases and J by 4 bases, with 7 bases between them. Per germline, CDR1 KGHSH and CDR2 LQKENI. The CDR3: CASSPDRGNTIYF. CDR3 DNA sequence: TGTGCCAGCTCACCGGACAGAGGAAACACCATATATTTT.

Of note for this clonotype: This may arise from a read error, as a much more abundant clone is one base away. V is TRBV28 and J is TRBJ1-2; D is possibly TRBD1 (6 bases). Germline values: CDR1 MDHEN, CDR2 SYDVKM. The CDR3 is 14 amino acids. CDR3 DNA: TGTGCCAGCATTCCGACAGGATTACTCTATGACTACACCTTC. Its protein product is CASIPTGLLYDYTF.

The V and J genes are TRBV12-3 or TRBV12-4 and TRBJ2-5; weak D call: TRBD2 (6 bases). The CDR3 is 15 residues long. The V and J ends lost 9 bases and 1 base respectively, with 18 bases between them. The CDR3 coding sequence is TGTGCCAGTAACCAGGGAGGAGATCTCCAAGAGACCCAGTACTTC. Its translation is CASNQGGDLQETQYF.

This chain joins TRBV19 and TRBJ1-6; D might be TRBD1 (5 bases). The V and J ends lost 6 bases and 9 bases respectively, with 21 bases between them. The CDR3 is 16 amino acids. Germline V gives CDR1 LNHDA, CDR2 SQIVND (reference sequence). CDR3 sequence: CASRSPGRKIGSPLHF. CDR3 nucleotide sequence: TGTGCCAGTAGATCGCCGGGACGCAAGATTGGTTCACCCCTCCACTTT.

This clonotype was seen a handful of times. The rearrangement links TRBV6-5 to TRBJ2-1; no clear D. Germline loops: CDR1 MNHEY, CDR2 SVGAGI. The CDR3 consists of 11 residues. Between the trimmed V and J ends, which lost 3 bases and 12 bases, there was a span of 9 bases. The CDR3 DNA reads TGTGCCAGCAGTTATGCCCGGGTGCAGTTCTTC. The encoded protein is CASSYARVQFF.